This TCR beta chain was observed in a study of cytotoxic CD8 clonotypes in ibrutinib-treated CLL. As for the study in general: There were 11 relapsed/refractory patients and 15 treatment-naive patients, and under 18 were IGHV unmutated. After treatment lasting a median about twelve months, range 6 to 36, response samples were collected.

The CDR3 runs to 14 residues. V lost 4 bases and J 4 bases, leaving 14 bases between the germline ends. Per germline, CDR1 SGHDT and CDR2 YYEEEE. Of note for this clone: Antigen: not known.

General observations from the study: Stable or contracted on treatment, public clonotypes were also uncommon. An increase in clonality occurred at ibrutinib response, followed by a return toward baseline at progression.

Produced via immunoSEQ multiplex PCR; TCRdb's table is partial and in-frame only. The sample has tens of thousands of clones; roughly 69% are singletons. The material sequenced was PBMCs, taken after 12 months of ibrutinib treatment. This sequence originates from a human donor with chronic lymphocytic leukemia. The V gene is TRBV5-6, the J gene TRBJ1-1; D is perhaps TRBD1 (5 bases). This CDR3 is CASSNTGVRTEAFF. The CDR3 DNA sequence: TGTGCCAGCAGCAACACAGGTGTGCGCACTGAAGCTTTCTTT.